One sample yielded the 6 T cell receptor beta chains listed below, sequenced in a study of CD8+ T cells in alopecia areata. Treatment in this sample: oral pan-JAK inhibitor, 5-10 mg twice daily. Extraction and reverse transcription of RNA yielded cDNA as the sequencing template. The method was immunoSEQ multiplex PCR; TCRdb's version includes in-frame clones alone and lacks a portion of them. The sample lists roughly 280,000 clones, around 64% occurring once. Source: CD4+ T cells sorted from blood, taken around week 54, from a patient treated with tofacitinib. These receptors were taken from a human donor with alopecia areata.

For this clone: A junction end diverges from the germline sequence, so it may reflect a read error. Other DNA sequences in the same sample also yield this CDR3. CDR3 amino acids: CASSYSHEQYF. CDR3 DNA sequence: TGTGCCAGCAGTTACTCCCACGAGCAGTACTTC. The chain employs TRBV6-6 and TRBJ2-7, with D unresolved. Germline lookup yields CDR1 MNHNY and CDR2 SVGAGI (reference sequence). This CDR3 has 11 amino acids.

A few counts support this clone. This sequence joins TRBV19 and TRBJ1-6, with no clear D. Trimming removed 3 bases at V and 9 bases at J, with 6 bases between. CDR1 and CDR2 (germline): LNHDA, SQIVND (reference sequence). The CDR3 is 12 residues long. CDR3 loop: CASSMRSSPLHF. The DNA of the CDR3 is TGTGCCAGTAGTATGCGGAGTTCACCCCTCCACTTT.

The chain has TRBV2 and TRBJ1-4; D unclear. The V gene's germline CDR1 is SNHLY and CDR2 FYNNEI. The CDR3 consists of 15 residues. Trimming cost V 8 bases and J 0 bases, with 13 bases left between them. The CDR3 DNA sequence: TGTGCCAGCCGGCCTTATGCGGCAACTAATGAAAAACTGTTTTTT. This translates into CASRPYAATNEKLFF.

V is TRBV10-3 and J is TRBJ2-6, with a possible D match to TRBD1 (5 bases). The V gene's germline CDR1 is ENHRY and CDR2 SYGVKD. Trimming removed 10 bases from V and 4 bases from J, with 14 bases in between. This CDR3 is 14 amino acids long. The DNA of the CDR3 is TGTGCCACCGAGCAGGGTTCCGGGGCCAACGTCCTGACTTTC. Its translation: CATEQGSGANVLTF.

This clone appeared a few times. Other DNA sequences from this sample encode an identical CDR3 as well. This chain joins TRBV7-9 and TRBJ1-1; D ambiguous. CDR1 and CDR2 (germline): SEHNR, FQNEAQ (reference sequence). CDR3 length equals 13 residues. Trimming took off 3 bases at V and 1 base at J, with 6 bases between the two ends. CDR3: CASSFDPNTEAFF. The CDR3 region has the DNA TGTGCCAGCAGCTTCGACCCGAACACTGAAGCTTTCTTT.

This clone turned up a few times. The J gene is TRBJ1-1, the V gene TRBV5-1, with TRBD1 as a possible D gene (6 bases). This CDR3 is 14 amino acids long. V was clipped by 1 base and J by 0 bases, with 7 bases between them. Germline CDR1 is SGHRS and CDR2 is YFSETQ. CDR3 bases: TGCGCCAGCAGCTTGACAGGGCTGAACACTGAAGCTTTCTTT. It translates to CASSLTGLNTEAFF.